At least ten counts were recorded for the clone carrying this T cell receptor (beta chain). The antigen is not known. Clinicians diagnosed patients from clinical symptoms, serum thyroxine and TRAb, thyroid ultrasound and orbital computed tomography. The data are from a study of T cells in Graves' hyperthyroidism and ophthalmopathy. On the study more broadly: At the time of initial diagnosis and before any treatment, peripheral blood was collected.

Points from the study as a whole: Most thyroid clonotypes expanded above 0.001 appeared in blood too.

J gave up 5 bases and V 4 bases, and 7 bases lay outside the gene matches. This CDR3 contains 15 residues. Germline lookup yields CDR1 SGHTA and CDR2 FQGNSA. Amplified TCR beta CDR3 regions derived from RNA transcripts. An initial round of RT-PCR targeting the TCR CDR3 relied on the HTBI primer set. TCRdb reprocessed the multiplex PCR reads with MiXCR, giving one entry per CDR3 protein. Of some 270,000 distinct CDR3 sequences in the sample, 10% to 15% are singletons; the top ten hold 7.8%. The chain is built from TRBV7-2 and TRBJ2-7; 11 nucleotides agree with TRBD2. The clonotype was recovered from a woman in her thirties with Graves' hyperthyroidism that later progressed to Graves' ophthalmopathy. Material for sequencing was blood. The CDR3 DNA is TGTGCCAGCAGCTCCTTAGCGGGAGGGCCTCACGAGCAGTACTTC. Encoded protein: CASSSLAGGPHEQYF.